This TCR beta chain was captured in a study of vaccination and CD4 T cells after COVID-19. Study overall: Six males and four females, two of them Hispanic, were enrolled as convalescents. Study-wide results and limits: From a median of about 20 to 40, SARS-CoV-2-reactive clonotypes increased, though not significantly. Post-vaccination, and not before, a median around 86% of reactive clones appeared in convalescent patients.

Sequenced with the Oncomine TCR Beta short-read assay was DNA taken from cultured CD4+ T cells. Cultured CD4+ T cells were the source of extracted genomic DNA. TCRdb re-called the PCR reads with MiXCR, one entry per CDR3 protein. The sample lists about 12,000 distinct CDR3 sequences; about 32% were seen once. The treatment was: roughly nine-day PBMC culture with coronavirus spike peptide pools or control peptides (ViraFEST assay). The CDR3 contains 13 residues. CDR1 and CDR2 from the germline V gene are SQVTM and ANQGSEA. Germline trimming cut 4 bases from V and 4 bases from J; bases unmatched to any gene: 6. This clonotype turned up a few times. Its matching antigen is unknown.

The genes are TRBV29-1 and TRBJ1-2, with 7 bases fitting TRBD1. Sample: CD4+ T cells from blood, cultured in vitro, taken before SARS-CoV-2 vaccination. This clonotype was obtained from a human donor who received a COVID-19 vaccine. Written as DNA, the CDR3 is TGCAGCGTTGGAGGGGGCGGAGGCTATGGCTACACCTTC. Protein sequence: CSVGGGGGYGYTF.